One sample yielded the 13 T cell receptor beta chains listed below, sequenced in a study of blood T cells in healthy people across ages. Then a second PCR, running about 6 to 11 cycles, was carried out with a sample-barcoded 5' primer and a J-beta primer mix. TCRdb reprocessed the 5' RACE reads via MiXCR and lists one record per CDR3 protein. The data contain about 1.6 million distinct CDR3 sequences, about 31% of them singletons. The sample was blood. Receptors were obtained from a woman aged 25 to 39 in good health.

V gene TRBV4-1 combines with J gene TRBJ2-3, with a weak D call TRBD1 (6 bases). Trimming took 4 bases from V and 2 from J, leaving 19 bases between them. The CDR3 extends over 17 amino acids. Germline lookup yields CDR1 MGHRA and CDR2 YSYEKL. CDR3 sequence reads: CASSPRSTGTDTDTQYF. The CDR3 nucleotides read TGCGCCAGCAGCCCACGATCTACAGGGACGGACACAGATACGCAGTATTTT.

This clonotype was recorded a few times. This chain uses TRBV7-9 with TRBJ2-7, with 11 bases matching TRBD1. Germline CDR1 SEHNR, CDR2 FQNEAQ (reference sequence). The CDR3 is made up of 15 amino acids. V lost 5 bases and J lost 2; bases outside the gene matches: 5. The CDR3 reads CASSVPGQGAYEQYF. Written as DNA, the CDR3 is TGTGCCAGCAGCGTACCGGGACAGGGGGCCTACGAGCAGTACTTC. The whole variable domain, remainder taken from reference TRBV7-9 and TRBJ2-7, is DTGVSQNPRHKITKRGQNVTFRCDPISEHNRLYWYRQTLGQGPEFLTYFQNEAQLEKSRLLSDRFSAERPKGSFSTLEIQRTEQGDSAMYLCASSVPGQGAYEQYFGPGTRLTVT.

The chain employs TRBV6-1 and TRBJ1-4; weak D call: TRBD1 (5 bases). The CDR3 totals 15 residues. The V and J ends lost 6 bases and 7 bases respectively, with 18 bases between them. CDR1 is MNHNS, CDR2 SASEGT, per germline. The CDR3 loop reads CASRNLFVGGEKLFF. CDR3 DNA: TGTGCCAGCAGGAACCTTTTTGTGGGGGGTGAAAAACTGTTTTTT.

In the case of this clonotype: Being one base from a much bigger clone, this may be a read error. This chain links TRBV28 with TRBJ1-2; D possibly corresponds to TRBD1 (6 bases). CDR1 is MDHEN and CDR2 is SYDVKM in the germline V gene. CDR3 length: 12 residues. This CDR3 is CTSSLSDRGYTF. The DNA of the CDR3 is TGTACCAGCAGTTTATCTGACAGGGGCTACACCTTC.

This clonotype was counted only a few times. The rearrangement joins TRBV27 to TRBJ2-3; 11 bases map to TRBD2. CDR1 is MNHEY and CDR2 is SMNVEV in the germline V gene (reference sequence). With 5 bases clipped from V and 1 base from J, the junction kept 11 bases outside the gene matches. CDR3 length equals 18 residues. The CDR3: CASSPIAGGSVGTDTQYF. CDR3 coding DNA: TGTGCCAGCAGTCCCATAGCGGGAGGGAGCGTCGGCACAGATACGCAGTATTTT.

This clonotype appeared a few times. V gene TRBV20-1 combines with J gene TRBJ1-4; 8 bases are a match to TRBD1. CDR1 is DFQATT, CDR2 SNEGSKA, per germline (reference sequence). CDR3 length: 12 amino acids. V was clipped by 6 bases and J by 8 bases; unmatched bases: 5. This chain's CDR3 is CSARTGSEKLFF. The CDR3, as DNA: TGCAGTGCAAGGACAGGGAGCGAAAAACTGTTTTTT.

This clonotype was observed many times. The CDR3 spells CASSGSGGDTQYF. CDR3 DNA: TGTGCCAGCAGCGGTAGCGGGGGGGATACGCAGTATTTT. J is TRBJ2-3 and V is TRBV9, with 10 bases lining up with TRBD2. This CDR3 has 13 residues. Germline CDR1 reads SGDLS; CDR2 reads YYNGEE. V shed 3 bases, J shed 6 bases, and the junction held 1 base outside the gene matches.

This clonotype was counted a few times. The chain combines TRBV6-1 with TRBJ1-2, with D tentatively TRBD1 (5 bases). V lost 3 bases and J 4 bases, leaving 15 bases between the germline ends. CDR3 length: 15 residues. Germline V gene data show CDR1 as MNHNS and CDR2 as SASEGT. CDR3 sequence reads: CASSDMVGQAYGYTF. CDR3 in DNA: TGTGCCAGCAGTGATATGGTGGGGCAGGCCTATGGCTACACCTTC.

This clonotype was detected only a few times. This chain's CDR3 is CASSQEVRGLWEKLFF. CDR3 bases: TGCGCCAGCAGCCAAGAGGTACGGGGCCTTTGGGAAAAACTGTTTTTT. The chain combines TRBV4-1 with TRBJ1-4, with TRBD1 as a possible D gene (5 bases). In germline, CDR1 is MGHRA, CDR2 YSYEKL. The V gene lost 0 bases and the J gene lost 8 bases, with 16 bases spanning the gap. CDR3 size: 16 residues.

The chain combines TRBV12-3 or TRBV12-4 with TRBJ2-7; maybe TRBD1 (6 bases). The CDR3 covers 13 residues. V shed 4 bases and J shed 2 bases, with 9 bases lying between them. The CDR3 DNA follows: TGTGCCAGCAGTTGGGACAACCCCTACGAGCAGTACTTC. Its translation is CASSWDNPYEQYF.

The rearrangement uses TRBV20-1 and TRBJ1-4; 8 nucleotides line up with TRBD1. Looked up from germline, CDR1 is DFQATT and CDR2 is SNEGSKA (reference sequence). The ends lost 0 bases at V and 8 bases at J; junction bases unmatched: 5. The CDR3 sequence is 14 residues long. The CDR3 sequence is CSARDQGASEKLFF. CDR3 bases: TGCAGTGCTAGAGACCAGGGGGCTTCGGAAAAACTGTTTTTT.

This clonotype occurred a few times. This chain connects TRBV11-2 to TRBJ1-2; 8 bases map to TRBD1. Germline V gives CDR1 SGHAT, CDR2 FQNNGV. Losses at the gene ends were 5 bases for V and 8 bases for J; bases not matched to a gene: 10. The CDR3 covers 14 residues. CDR3 sequence (DNA): TGTGCCAGCAGCCCGCCCCAGGACAGGGAAGGCTACACCTTC. It translates to CASSPPQDREGYTF.

CDR3 DNA: TGTGCCTGGGGCAACCGGGACAGAGGGACCTACAATGAGCAGTTCTTC. It yields the protein CAWGNRDRGTYNEQFF. The chain combines TRBV30 with TRBJ2-1; 7 nucleotides align to TRBD1. The germline V gene has CDR1 GTSNPN and CDR2 SVGIG (reference sequence). Germline trimming cut 5 bases from V and 2 bases from J; bases unmatched to any gene: 12. This CDR3 spans 16 amino acids.